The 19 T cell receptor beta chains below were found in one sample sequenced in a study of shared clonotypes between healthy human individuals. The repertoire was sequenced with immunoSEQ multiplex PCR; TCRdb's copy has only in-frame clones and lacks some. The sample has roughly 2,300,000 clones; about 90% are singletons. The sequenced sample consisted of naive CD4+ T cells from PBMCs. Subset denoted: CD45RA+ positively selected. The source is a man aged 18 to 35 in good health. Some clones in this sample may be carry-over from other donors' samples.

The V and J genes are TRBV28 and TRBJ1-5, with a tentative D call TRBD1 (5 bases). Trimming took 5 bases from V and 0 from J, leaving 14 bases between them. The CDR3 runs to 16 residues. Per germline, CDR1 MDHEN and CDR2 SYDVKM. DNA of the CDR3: TGTGCCAGCAGTCCAGAGGGGCTATATAGCAATCAGCCCCAGCATTTT. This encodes CASSPEGLYSNQPQHF.

The CDR3 region is CASSVPMGGYNEQFF. The CDR3 nucleotides are TGTGCCAGCAGTGTCCCCATGGGCGGCTACAATGAGCAGTTCTTC. The chain carries TRBV28 and TRBJ2-1; D is ambiguous. CDR3 size: 15 residues. V was cut by 5 bases and J by 3 bases, with 14 bases left in between. In germline, CDR1 is MDHEN, CDR2 SYDVKM.

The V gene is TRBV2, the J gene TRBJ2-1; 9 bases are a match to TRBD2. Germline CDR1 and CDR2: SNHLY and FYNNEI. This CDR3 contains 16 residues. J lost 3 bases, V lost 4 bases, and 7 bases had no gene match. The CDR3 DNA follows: TGTGCCAGCAGTGGTTCACTTAGCGGGAGCTACAATGAGCAGTTCTTC. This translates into CASSGSLSGSYNEQFF.

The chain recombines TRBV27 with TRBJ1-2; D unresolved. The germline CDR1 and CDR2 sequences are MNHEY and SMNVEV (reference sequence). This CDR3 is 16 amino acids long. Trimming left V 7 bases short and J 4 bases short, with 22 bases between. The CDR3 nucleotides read TGTGCCAGCAAACGGGTGGGGAACAGCGATGTCTATGGCTACACCTTC. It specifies CASKRVGNSDVYGYTF.

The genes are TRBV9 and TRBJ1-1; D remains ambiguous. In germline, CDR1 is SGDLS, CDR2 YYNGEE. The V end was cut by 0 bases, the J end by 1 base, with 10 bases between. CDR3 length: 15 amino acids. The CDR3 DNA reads TGTGCCAGCAGCGTAGACCATCTCCCGAACACTGAAGCTTTCTTT. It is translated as CASSVDHLPNTEAFF.

CDR3 sequence reads: CASSEVKWFF. The CDR3 DNA reads TGTGCCAGCAGTGAGGTTAAATGGTTCTTC. This chain connects TRBV6-1 to TRBJ2-1; D is unresolved. V dropped 3 bases and J dropped 15 bases, with 9 bases sitting between them. Germline V CDR1 and CDR2: MNHNS, SASEGT. This CDR3 is built from 10 residues.

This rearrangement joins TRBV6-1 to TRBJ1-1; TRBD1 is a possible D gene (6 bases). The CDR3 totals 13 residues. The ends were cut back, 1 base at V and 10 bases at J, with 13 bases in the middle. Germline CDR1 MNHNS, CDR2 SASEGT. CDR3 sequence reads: CASSEDQGRRAFF. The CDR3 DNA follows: TGTGCCAGCAGTGAAGATCAGGGGCGGAGAGCTTTCTTT.

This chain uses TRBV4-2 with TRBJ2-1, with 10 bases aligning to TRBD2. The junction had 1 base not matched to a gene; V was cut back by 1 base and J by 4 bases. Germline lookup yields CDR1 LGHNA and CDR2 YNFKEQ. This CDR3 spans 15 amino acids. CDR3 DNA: TGTGCCAGCAGCCAAGGTAGCGGGAGGTACAATGAGCAGTTCTTC. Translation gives CASSQGSGRYNEQFF.

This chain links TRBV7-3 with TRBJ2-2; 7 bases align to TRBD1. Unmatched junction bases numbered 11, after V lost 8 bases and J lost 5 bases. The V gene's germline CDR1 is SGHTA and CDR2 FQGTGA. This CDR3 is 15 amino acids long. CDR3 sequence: CASGLLGGSTGELFF. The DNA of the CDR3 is TGTGCCAGCGGTCTCTTAGGGGGCAGTACCGGGGAGCTGTTTTTT.

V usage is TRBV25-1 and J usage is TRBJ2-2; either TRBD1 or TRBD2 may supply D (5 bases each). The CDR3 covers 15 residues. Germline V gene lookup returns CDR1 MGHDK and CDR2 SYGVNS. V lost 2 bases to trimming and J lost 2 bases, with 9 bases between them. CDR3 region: CASSEVGGNTGELFF. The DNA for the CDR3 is TGTGCCAGCAGTGAAGTTGGGGGAAACACCGGGGAGCTGTTTTTT. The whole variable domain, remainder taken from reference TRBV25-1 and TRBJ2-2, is EADIYQTPRYLVIGTGKKITLECSQTMGHDKMYWYQQDPGMELHLIHYSYGVNSTEKGDLSSESTVSRIRTEHFPLTLESARPSHTSQYLCASSEVGGNTGELFFGEGSRLTVL.

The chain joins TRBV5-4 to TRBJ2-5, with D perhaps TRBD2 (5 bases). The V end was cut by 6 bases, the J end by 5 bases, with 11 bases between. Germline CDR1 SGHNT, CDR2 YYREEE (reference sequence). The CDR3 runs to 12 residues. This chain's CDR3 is CASTRPGETQYF. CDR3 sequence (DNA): TGTGCCAGCACGAGGCCGGGGGAGACCCAGTACTTC.

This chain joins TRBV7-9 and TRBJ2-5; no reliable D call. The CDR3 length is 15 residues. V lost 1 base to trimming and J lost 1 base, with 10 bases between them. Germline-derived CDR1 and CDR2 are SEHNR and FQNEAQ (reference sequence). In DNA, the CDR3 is TGTGCCAGCAGCTTAGTCTACTGGACCCAAGAGACCCAGTACTTC. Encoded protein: CASSLVYWTQETQYF.

The CDR3 region has the DNA TGCGCCAGCAGACGAACTCTCAGGGGGGGAGGCTACGAGCAGTACTTC. It codes for CASRRTLRGGGYEQYF. V usage is TRBV10-1 and J usage is TRBJ2-7; D may be TRBD1 or TRBD2 (7 bases each). Germline V CDR1 and CDR2: WNHNN, SYGVQD (reference sequence). V lost 6 bases to trimming and J lost 3 bases, with 21 bases between them. This CDR3 is built from 16 residues.

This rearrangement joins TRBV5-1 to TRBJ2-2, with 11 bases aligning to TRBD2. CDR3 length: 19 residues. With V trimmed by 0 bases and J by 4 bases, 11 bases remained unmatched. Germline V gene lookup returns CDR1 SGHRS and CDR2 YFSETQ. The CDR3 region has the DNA TGCGCCAGCAGCTTGGTCAGTTTAGCGGGAGGGCCGCGCACCGGGGAGCTGTTTTTT. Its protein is CASSLVSLAGGPRTGELFF.

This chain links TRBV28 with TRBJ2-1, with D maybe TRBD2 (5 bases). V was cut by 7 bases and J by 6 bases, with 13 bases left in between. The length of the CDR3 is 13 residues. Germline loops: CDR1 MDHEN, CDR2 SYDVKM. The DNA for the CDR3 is TGTGCCAGCACGAGGCCCGGGGTCAATGAGCAGTTCTTC. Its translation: CASTRPGVNEQFF.

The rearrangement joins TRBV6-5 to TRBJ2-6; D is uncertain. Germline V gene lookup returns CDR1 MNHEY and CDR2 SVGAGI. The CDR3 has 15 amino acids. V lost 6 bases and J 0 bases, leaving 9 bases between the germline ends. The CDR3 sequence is CASRSPTSGANVLTF. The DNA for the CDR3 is TGTGCCAGCAGATCCCCTACCTCTGGGGCCAACGTCCTGACTTTC.

The CDR3 loop is CASSLVGTSNEKLFF. The CDR3 bases are TGTGCCAGCAGCTTAGTAGGGACGTCGAATGAAAAACTGTTTTTT. This chain joins TRBV7-9 and TRBJ1-4; weak D call: TRBD1 (5 bases). The CDR3 spans 15 residues. CDR1 is SEHNR and CDR2 is FQNEAQ in the germline V gene (reference sequence). The V and J ends lost 1 base and 5 bases respectively, with 11 bases between them. The full variable domain, rest sourced from reference TRBV7-9 and TRBJ1-4, is DTGVSQNPRHKITKRGQNVTFRCDPISEHNRLYWYRQTLGQGPEFLTYFQNEAQLEKSRLLSDRFSAERPKGSFSTLEIQRTEQGDSAMYLCASSLVGTSNEKLFFGSGTQLSVL.

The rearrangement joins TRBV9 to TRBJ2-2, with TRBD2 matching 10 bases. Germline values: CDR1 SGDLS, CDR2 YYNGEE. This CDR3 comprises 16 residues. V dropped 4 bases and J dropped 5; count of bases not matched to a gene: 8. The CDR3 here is CASSPHLAGVTGELFF. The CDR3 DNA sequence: TGTGCCAGCAGCCCCCACCTAGCGGGAGTTACCGGGGAGCTGTTTTTT.

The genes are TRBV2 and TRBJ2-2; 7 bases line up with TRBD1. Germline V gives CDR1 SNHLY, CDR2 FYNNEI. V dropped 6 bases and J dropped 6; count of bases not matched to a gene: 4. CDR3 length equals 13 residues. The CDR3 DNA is TGTGCCAGCAGGAAGACAGGGCCCGGGGAGCTGTTTTTT. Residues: CASRKTGPGELFF.